This entry lists 19 T cell receptor beta chains sequenced from one sample in a study of blood T cell repertoires in COVID-19. The method was immunoSEQ multiplex PCR; TCRdb's version includes in-frame clones alone and lacks a portion of them. The sample records hundreds of thousands of clones, more than 75% being singletons. The material sequenced was PBMCs or T cells enriched from blood (not recorded which). The source of these receptors is a woman in her sixties in a cohort exposed to, infected with or recovered from COVID-19 (not recorded which).

The rearrangement uses TRBV15 and TRBJ1-2; D might be TRBD1 (6 bases). The CDR3 consists of 15 residues. V was shortened by 2 bases and J by 2 bases, with 12 bases between the two germline ends. Germline CDR1 LNHNV, CDR2 YYDKDF (reference sequence). CDR3 nucleotides: TGTGCCACCAGCAGAAGGACAGATTTCAACTATGGCTACACCTTC. Translated: CATSRRTDFNYGYTF.

The chain employs TRBV5-4 and TRBJ2-3; 9 bases align to TRBD2. The junction had 5 bases not matched to a gene; V was cut back by 0 bases and J by 3 bases. The germline V gene encodes CDR1 SGHNT and CDR2 YYREEE (reference sequence). CDR3 length equals 16 residues. The chain's CDR3 is CASSLELAGTTDTQYF. The CDR3 region has the DNA TGTGCCAGCAGCTTGGAGCTAGCGGGAACAACAGATACGCAGTATTTT.

This clone was counted at least ten times. The genes are TRBV19 and TRBJ2-7; 9 nucleotides align to TRBD1. Trimming took 8 bases from V and 1 from J; bases not matched to a gene: 9. Germline values: CDR1 LNHDA, CDR2 SQIVND (reference sequence). The CDR3 sequence is 15 residues long. CDR3 nucleotides: TGTGCCAGTCACCCCGGGACAGGGTCATCCTACGAGCAGTACTTC. Translating gives CASHPGTGSSYEQYF.

The genes are TRBV30 and TRBJ2-1; tentative D call: TRBD1 (5 bases). The germline gives CDR1 GTSNPN, CDR2 SVGIG (reference sequence). This CDR3 region has 13 residues. Trimming pared 1 base from V and 4 bases from J, leaving 8 bases between. The CDR3: CAWSEGFYNEQFF. CDR3 bases: TGTGCCTGGAGTGAGGGGTTTTACAATGAGCAGTTCTTC.

The table lists this clone with a count of one. This chain uses TRBV15 with TRBJ2-2; 9 bases align to TRBD1. Germline CDR1 and CDR2: LNHNV and YYDKDF (reference sequence). The CDR3 sequence is 17 residues long. J lost 5 bases, V lost 1 base, and 8 bases had no gene match. The CDR3 loop reads CATSRGSRTGETGELFF. DNA of the CDR3: TGTGCCACCAGCAGAGGTAGTAGGACAGGGGAAACCGGGGAGCTGTTTTTT.

V is TRBV7-6 and J is TRBJ2-5, with D unresolved. This CDR3 contains 16 residues. V was trimmed by 2 bases and J by 4 bases, leaving 17 bases between them. CDR1 SGHVS and CDR2 FNYEAQ come from the germline V gene. Here the CDR3 DNA reads TGTGCCAGCAGCTTAAATTCGAGAGGTATCCGAGAGACCCAGTACTTC. Translation: CASSLNSRGIRETQYF.

This sequence joins TRBV7-2 and TRBJ2-2; a weak D match, TRBD2 (6 bases). Germline V gene sequence: CDR1 SGHTA, CDR2 FQGNSA. Trimming took 2 bases from V and 7 from J, leaving 14 bases between them. The CDR3 is 15 residues long. The CDR3 here is CASSLSSRGIGELFF. CDR3 in DNA: TGTGCCAGCAGCTTATCCTCGCGGGGTATCGGGGAGCTGTTTTTT.

The V gene is TRBV5-6, the J gene TRBJ2-7; 8 bases match TRBD2. V lost 3 bases and J lost 2; bases outside the gene matches: 16. CDR1 and CDR2 from the germline V gene are SGHDT and YYEEEE. The CDR3 consists of 18 residues. The CDR3 DNA is TGTGCCAGCAGCTCCCCTCGATCGTATAGCGGGATAACCTACGAGCAGTACTTC. Translated, it gives CASSSPRSYSGITYEQYF.

CDR3 amino acids: CASREAGLGYEQYF. CDR3 sequence (DNA): TGTGCCAGCAGAGAGGCGGGTCTCGGCTACGAGCAGTACTTC. This chain connects TRBV7-9 to TRBJ2-7, with D possibly TRBD2 on 5 matching bases. This CDR3 has 14 residues. Per germline, CDR1 SEHNR and CDR2 FQNEAQ (reference sequence). V dropped 6 bases and J dropped 3 bases, with 15 bases sitting between them.

The chain employs TRBV28 and TRBJ2-3; TRBD2 agrees at 8 bases. V lost 5 bases, J lost 5 bases, and 9 bases stayed unmatched. This CDR3 contains 15 residues. Germline CDR1 MDHEN, CDR2 SYDVKM. CDR3 amino acids: CASSTSGSVRDTQYF. CDR3 coding DNA: TGTGCCAGCAGTACTAGCGGTTCGGTGAGAGATACGCAGTATTTT.

The rearrangement uses TRBV19 and TRBJ2-5, with D perhaps TRBD2 (6 bases). The CDR3 is 14 amino acids. Trimming took 3 bases from V and 5 from J, leaving 13 bases between them. From germline, CDR1 is LNHDA and CDR2 SQIVND (reference sequence). CDR3: CASSIAGIGETQYF. Here the CDR3 DNA reads TGTGCCAGTAGTATTGCGGGGATAGGGGAGACCCAGTACTTC.

This chain connects TRBV28 to TRBJ1-6, with D possibly being TRBD1 (5 bases). Trimming pared 2 bases from V and 8 bases from J, leaving 7 bases between. The CDR3 sequence is 13 residues long. Germline CDR1 is MDHEN and CDR2 is SYDVKM. This chain's CDR3 is CASSLRGHSPLHF. The CDR3 bases are TGTGCCAGCAGTTTAAGGGGCCATTCACCCCTCCACTTT.

V is TRBV6-5 and J is TRBJ2-5; D might be TRBD1 (6 bases). Germline CDR1 reads MNHEY; CDR2 reads SVGAGI. Trimming removed 2 bases from V and 2 bases from J, with 15 bases in between. CDR3 length: 16 amino acids. The CDR3 nucleotides are TGTGCCAGCAGTTACCTCTCCGGGACAACGCAAGAGACCCAGTACTTC. It yields the protein CASSYLSGTTQETQYF.

In the case of this clone: Its ends do not fully match the called genes, so a read error is possible. The V and J genes are TRBV13 and TRBJ2-7; 7 positions match TRBD1. This CDR3 is built from 14 residues. Per the germline V gene, CDR1 is PRHDT and CDR2 is FYEKMQ (reference sequence). The CDR3 bases are TGTGCCGGCAGCCCCTCGACAGGGATCGACGAGCAGTACTTC. Translated, it gives CAGSPSTGIDEQYF. The variable domain in full, with the rest retrieved from reference TRBV13 and TRBJ2-7, is AAGVIQSPRHLIKEKRETATLKCYPIPRHDTVYWYQQGPGQDPQFLISFYEKMQSDKGSIPDRFSAQQFSDYHSELNMSSLELGDSALYFCAGSPSTGIDEQYFGPGTRLTVT.

The V and J genes are TRBV12-3 or TRBV12-4 and TRBJ2-7, with D perhaps TRBD2 (5 bases). V gave up 7 bases and J gave up 0 bases, with 10 bases separating them. The CDR3 loop spans 13 amino acids. CDR3 nucleotide sequence: TGTGCCAGCAATTATGGGAGCTCCTACGAGCAGTACTTC. Its translation: CASNYGSSYEQYF.

The chain has TRBV7-2 and TRBJ2-7; no firm D call. Trimming pared 4 bases from V and 0 bases from J, leaving 4 bases between. CDR1 and CDR2 from the germline V gene are SGHTA and FQGNSA. The CDR3 extends over 12 amino acids. In DNA, the CDR3 is TGTGCCAGCAGCTCCTCCTCCTACGAGCAGTACTTC. The encoded protein is CASSSSSYEQYF.

This clone has only one observation. The chain links TRBV19 to TRBJ1-1, with TRBD1 as a possible D gene (5 bases). The V gene lost 1 base and the J gene lost 8 bases, with 14 bases spanning the gap. From germline, CDR1 is LNHDA and CDR2 SQIVND (reference sequence). This CDR3 is 14 amino acids long. The CDR3 DNA reads as TGTGCCAGTAGTATAGTGGGAGGGACCGAGGAAGCTTTCTTT. Amino acids: CASSIVGGTEEAFF.

This clone was seen only once. This chain joins TRBV24-1 and TRBJ2-1; 8 bases line up with TRBD1. This CDR3 has 15 residues. The V gene end was trimmed by 4 bases and the J gene end by 4 bases; junction bases not matched to a gene: 5. Germline-derived CDR1 and CDR2 are KGHDR and SFDVKD. The CDR3: CATSEPGGPYNEQFF. Written as DNA, the CDR3 is TGTGCCACCAGTGAGCCAGGGGGCCCGTACAATGAGCAGTTCTTC.

This rearrangement joins TRBV11-2 to TRBJ2-5; 8 nucleotides align to TRBD2. This CDR3 spans 15 amino acids. The junction had 4 bases not matched to a gene; V was cut back by 2 bases and J by 2 bases. The germline CDR1 and CDR2 sequences are SGHAT and FQNNGV. In DNA, the CDR3 is TGTGCCAGCAGCTTACAGGGCGGGGGGCAAGAGACCCAGTACTTC. This gives the protein CASSLQGGGQETQYF.